Listed here are 27 T cell receptor beta chains from one sample, sequenced in a study of T cells after somatic rescue of genetic block. This table comes from immunoSEQ multiplex PCR, and its TCRdb copy is limited to in-frame clones, with some not included. The sample has roughly 51,000 clones; around 96% are singletons. Sequences were obtained from peripheral blood mononuclear cells (PBMCs). The receptors were gathered from a child in the first two years of life.

This clone was detected only once. Written as DNA, the CDR3 is TGTGCCAGTAGTATGGGATCACAGGGCTACACCTTC. This encodes CASSMGSQGYTF. The J gene is TRBJ1-2, the V gene TRBV19; D remains ambiguous. Looked up from germline, CDR1 is LNHDA and CDR2 is SQIVND (reference sequence). The CDR3 is 12 amino acids. V gave up 3 bases and J gave up 8 bases, with 10 bases separating them.

The V and J genes are TRBV30 and TRBJ2-2; TRBD1 agrees at 7 bases. In germline, CDR1 is GTSNPN, CDR2 SVGIG (reference sequence). The junction had 4 bases not matched to a gene; V was cut back by 3 bases and J by 6 bases. The CDR3 totals 13 residues. CDR3 coding DNA: TGTGCCTGGAGAAAAACAGGGGCCGGGGAGCTGTTTTTT. As protein: CAWRKTGAGELFF.

V is TRBV9 and J is TRBJ1-1; D is undetermined. CDR1 is SGDLS and CDR2 is YYNGEE in the germline V gene. Trimming shortened V by 0 bases and J by 3 bases, and 3 bases separated the two germline ends. The CDR3 has 12 residues. The CDR3 nucleotides read TGTGCCAGCAGCGTAGAGGACACTGAAGCTTTCTTT. Translating it yields CASSVEDTEAFF.

V gene TRBV28 combines with J gene TRBJ2-7, with 9 nucleotides matching TRBD2. J gave up 5 bases and V 6 bases, and 11 bases lay outside the gene matches. In germline, CDR1 is MDHEN, CDR2 SYDVKM. The CDR3 has 15 residues. The CDR3 spells CASSNPGLALHEQYF. In DNA, the CDR3 is TGTGCCAGCAGCAACCCGGGACTAGCCTTACACGAGCAGTACTTC.

The chain employs TRBV5-4 and TRBJ2-1; TRBD2 aligns across 8 bases. This CDR3 comprises 15 residues. Germline-derived CDR1 and CDR2 are SGHNT and YYREEE (reference sequence). With V trimmed by 5 bases and J by 3 bases, 7 bases remained unmatched. The CDR3 bases are TGTGCCAGCAGTCCAAGGAGCGGGAGCTACAATGAGCAGTTCTTC. This encodes CASSPRSGSYNEQFF.

This clone was detected only once. The CDR3 is CASSSATDPINEQFF. For the CDR3, the DNA is TGCGCCAGCAGCTCGGCGACGGACCCCATCAATGAGCAGTTCTTC. The chain recombines TRBV5-1 with TRBJ2-1; D gene uncertain. The CDR3 has 15 amino acids. With 3 bases removed from V and 6 bases from J, the gap between germline ends came to 16 bases. CDR1 and CDR2 (germline): SGHRS, YFSETQ.

This chain connects TRBV27 to TRBJ1-5, with D tentatively TRBD1 (6 bases). Germline V gene lookup returns CDR1 MNHEY and CDR2 SMNVEV (reference sequence). V was cut by 4 bases and J by 2 bases, with 6 bases left in between. The CDR3 has 13 residues. The CDR3 region has the DNA TGTGCCAGCAGTTACAGGGGCAATCAGCCCCAGCATTTT. Translated, it gives CASSYRGNQPQHF.

The J gene is TRBJ2-6, the V gene TRBV27; D may be TRBD1 (6 bases). The CDR3 has 20 residues. Trimming took off 8 bases at V and 2 bases at J, with 28 bases between the two ends. In germline, CDR1 is MNHEY, CDR2 SMNVEV (reference sequence). CDR3 sequence (DNA): TGTGCCAGCTTTCCCAGGGGAATCAGGAAGGTGGCTGCTGGGGCCAACGTCCTGACTTTC. This encodes CASFPRGIRKVAAGANVLTF.

The rearrangement uses TRBV6-1 and TRBJ1-6, with TRBD1 matching over 8 bases. With 4 bases clipped from V and 9 bases from J, the junction kept 8 bases outside the gene matches. The germline V gene has CDR1 MNHNS and CDR2 SASEGT. This CDR3 is built from 15 residues. The CDR3 region is CASSAWTGRFSPLHF. In DNA form, the CDR3 reads TGTGCCAGCAGTGCGTGGACAGGGAGGTTTTCACCCCTCCACTTT.

This clone showed up just once. For the CDR3, the DNA is TGTGCCAGCAGTTACTCCAGGGGTAACACCGGGGAGCTGTTTTTT. Encoded protein: CASSYSRGNTGELFF. The V and J genes are TRBV6-5 and TRBJ2-2; tentatively, D is TRBD1 (6 bases). Germline V CDR1 and CDR2: MNHEY, SVGAGI. V was pared by 0 bases and J by 2 bases, with 7 bases between. This CDR3 spans 15 amino acids.

The rearrangement links TRBV6-6 to TRBJ2-2; maybe TRBD1 (5 bases). The CDR3 runs 14 residues. The V and J ends lost 5 bases and 1 base respectively, with 8 bases between them. Germline-derived CDR1 and CDR2 are MNHNY and SVGAGI (reference sequence). CDR3 in DNA: TGTGCCAGCAGTCGAACAGGGAACACCGGGGAGCTGTTTTTT. It codes for CASSRTGNTGELFF.

The chain links TRBV5-1 to TRBJ2-3, with 9 bases matching TRBD2. With V trimmed by 0 bases and J by 4 bases, 3 bases remained unmatched. Germline CDR1 and CDR2: SGHRS and YFSETQ. The CDR3 extends over 15 amino acids. This CDR3 reads CASSLVAGVADTQYF. CDR3 DNA sequence: TGCGCCAGCAGCTTGGTAGCGGGAGTCGCAGATACGCAGTATTTT. The variable domain in full, completed from reference TRBV5-1 and TRBJ2-3, reads KAGVTQTPRYLIKTRGQQVTLSCSPISGHRSVSWYQQTPGQGLQFLFEYFSETQRNKGNFPGRFSGRQFSNSRSEMNVSTLELGDSALYLCASSLVAGVADTQYFGPGTRLTVL.

The CDR3 protein is CASSQHRGNYGYTF. The CDR3 DNA reads TGTGCCAGCAGCCAACACAGGGGAAACTATGGCTACACCTTC. V gene TRBV7-2 combines with J gene TRBJ1-2, with 7 bases matching TRBD1. The CDR3 covers 14 residues. V shed 5 bases, J shed 2 bases, and the junction held 5 bases outside the gene matches. Germline V gene lookup returns CDR1 SGHTA and CDR2 FQGNSA. Full variable domain (rest looked up from reference TRBV7-2 and TRBJ1-2): GAGVSQSPSNKVTEKGKDVELRCDPISGHTALYWYRQSLGQGLEFLIYFQGNSAPDKSGLPSDRFSAERTGGSVSTLTIQRTQQEDSAVYLCASSQHRGNYGYTFGSGTRLTVV.

This chain uses TRBV27 with TRBJ2-6; 10 nucleotides align to TRBD2. CDR1 is MNHEY, CDR2 SMNVEV, per germline (reference sequence). With V trimmed by 5 bases and J by 2 bases, 9 bases remained unmatched. This CDR3 has 18 amino acids. The CDR3 sequence: CASSHLQAGGPGANVLTF. The CDR3, as DNA: TGTGCCAGCAGTCACCTCCAAGCGGGAGGGCCTGGGGCCAACGTCCTGACTTTC. Drawing the rest from reference TRBV27 and TRBJ2-6, the complete variable domain is EAQVTQNPRYLITVTGKKLTVTCSQNMNHEYMSWYRQDPGLGLRQIYYSMNVEVTDKGDVPEGYKVSRKEKRNFPLILESPSPNQTSLYFCASSHLQAGGPGANVLTFGAGSRLTVL.

This clone has only one observation. J is TRBJ2-7 and V is TRBV27; D might be TRBD1 or TRBD2, each matching 5 bases. CDR3 length: 14 amino acids. CDR1 is MNHEY and CDR2 is SMNVEV in the germline V gene (reference sequence). With 5 bases removed from V and 4 bases from J, the gap between germline ends came to 15 bases. The CDR3 sequence is CASSPRGVFYEQYF. The CDR3 DNA sequence: TGTGCCAGCAGTCCCCGAGGGGTCTTTTACGAGCAGTACTTC.

The chain links TRBV9 to TRBJ1-3; D remains ambiguous. V lost 3 bases, J lost 3 bases, and 1 base lay in between. Germline loops: CDR1 SGDLS, CDR2 YYNGEE. The CDR3 length is 11 residues. The CDR3: CASSGGNTIYF. In DNA form, the CDR3 reads TGTGCCAGCAGCGGTGGAAACACCATATATTTT.

The rearrangement joins TRBV9 to TRBJ1-1; D call uncertain. The germline CDR1 and CDR2 sequences are SGDLS and YYNGEE. This CDR3 region has 13 residues. Trimming left V 0 bases short and J 6 bases short, with 9 bases between. CDR3 sequence: CASSVARTAEAFF. CDR3 DNA: TGTGCCAGCAGCGTAGCGCGAACGGCTGAAGCTTTCTTT.

The chain is built from TRBV5-1 and TRBJ2-3; 10 nucleotides agree with TRBD1. J gave up 3 bases and V 0 bases, and 4 bases lay outside the gene matches. CDR3 length: 16 residues. Per germline, CDR1 SGHRS and CDR2 YFSETQ. CDR3 DNA: TGCGCCAGCAGCTTGGGAGGACAGGGGGGGACAGATACGCAGTATTTT. It encodes CASSLGGQGGTDTQYF.

This chain connects TRBV25-1 to TRBJ1-5; no clear D. V shed 4 bases and J shed 2 bases, with 3 bases lying between them. CDR1 and CDR2 (germline): MGHDK, SYGVNS. The CDR3 runs 12 residues. Here the CDR3 DNA reads TGTGCCAGCAGTGGGGGCAATCAGCCCCAGCATTTT. Encoded protein: CASSGGNQPQHF.

For the CDR3, the DNA is TGTGCCAGCAGACCACAGGGGAAATCCTACGAGCAGTACTTC. Translated, it gives CASRPQGKSYEQYF. This chain joins TRBV7-2 and TRBJ2-7; 7 bases are a match to TRBD1. V lost 6 bases to trimming and J lost 1 base; unmatched junction nucleotides: 6. Germline V lookup: CDR1 SGHTA, CDR2 FQGNSA. CDR3 length: 14 amino acids. Full variable domain (remainder filled in from reference TRBV7-2 and TRBJ2-7): GAGVSQSPSNKVTEKGKDVELRCDPISGHTALYWYRQSLGQGLEFLIYFQGNSAPDKSGLPSDRFSAERTGGSVSTLTIQRTQQEDSAVYLCASRPQGKSYEQYFGPGTRLTVT.

V is TRBV6-1 and J is TRBJ1-5, with 8 bases matching TRBD1. V trimming: 5 bases; J trimming: 6 bases; junction bases outside the gene matches: 3. The germline CDR1 and CDR2 sequences are MNHNS and SASEGT. This CDR3 has 13 amino acids. The CDR3: CASSPGGGQPQHF. CDR3 DNA: TGTGCCAGCAGTCCAGGGGGCGGTCAGCCCCAGCATTTT.

CDR3 sequence (DNA): TGTGCCCCAACAGGGGCAGGGCATTTCTCTGGAAACACCATATATTTT. Amino acid sequence: CAPTGAGHFSGNTIYF. This chain links TRBV5-6 with TRBJ1-3; 7 positions agree with TRBD1. The CDR3 spans 16 residues. Trimming cost V 10 bases and J 0 bases; bases outside gene matches: 13. Germline V CDR1 and CDR2: SGHDT, YYEEEE.

This rearrangement joins TRBV7-9 to TRBJ1-5; D is unclear. The germline gives CDR1 SEHNR, CDR2 FQNEAQ (reference sequence). V was pared by 6 bases and J by 2 bases, with 8 bases between. The CDR3 has 13 amino acids. DNA of the CDR3: TGTGCCAGCAGTCGACATGGCAATCAGCCCCAGCATTTT. Translated, it gives CASSRHGNQPQHF.

This rearrangement joins TRBV5-1 to TRBJ2-5, with D uncertain. The CDR3 length is 11 residues. The V end was cut by 6 bases, the J end by 2 bases, with 5 bases between. Germline CDR1 is SGHRS and CDR2 is YFSETQ. In DNA, the CDR3 is TGCGCCAGCACCTTACAAGAGACCCAGTACTTC. Translation gives CASTLQETQYF.

This chain connects TRBV7-2 to TRBJ2-7; the D gene is possibly TRBD1 (6 bases). Germline CDR1 is SGHTA and CDR2 is FQGNSA. V shed 4 bases and J shed 4 bases, with 17 bases lying between them. The CDR3 loop spans 15 amino acids. The CDR3 bases are TGTGCCAGCAGCTCCCTAGGGGGTAAGGGATACGAGCAGTACTTC. Protein: CASSSLGGKGYEQYF.

J is TRBJ2-7 and V is TRBV12-2. TRBV12-2 is listed as a pseudogene. The CDR3 consists of 16 residues. The CDR3, as DNA: TGTGCAAGTCGCAAAATCATAAGGGACCCAACCTACGAGCAGTACTTC. This translates into CASRKIIRDPTYEQYF.

This chain connects TRBV5-1 to TRBJ1-2, with unresolved D. The germline V and J ends were trimmed by 0 bases and 2 bases, with 14 bases remaining between them. Germline lookup yields CDR1 SGHRS and CDR2 YFSETQ. CDR3 length equals 16 residues. For the CDR3, the DNA is TGCGCCAGCAGCTTGGTAGGAGGGAGCACGAACTATGGCTACACCTTC. Encoded protein: CASSLVGGSTNYGYTF.